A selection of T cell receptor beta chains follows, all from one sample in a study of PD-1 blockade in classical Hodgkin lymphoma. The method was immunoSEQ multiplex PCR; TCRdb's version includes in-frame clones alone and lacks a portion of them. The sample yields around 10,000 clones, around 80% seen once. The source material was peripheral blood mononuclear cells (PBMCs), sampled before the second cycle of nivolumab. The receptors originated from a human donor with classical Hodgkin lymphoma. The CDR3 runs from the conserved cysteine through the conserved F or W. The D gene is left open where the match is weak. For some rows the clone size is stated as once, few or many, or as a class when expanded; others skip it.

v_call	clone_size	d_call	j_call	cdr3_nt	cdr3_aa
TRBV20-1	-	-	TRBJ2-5	TGCAGTGTGCTGGGAATGGGGACCCAGTACTTC	CSVLGMGTQYF
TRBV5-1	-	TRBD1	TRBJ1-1	TGCGCCAGCAGCTCCGGGACAGGGACAACTGAAGCTTTCTTT	CASSSGTGTTEAFF
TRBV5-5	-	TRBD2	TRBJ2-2	TGTGCCAGCAGCTTAATAGCGGGAGAAAACGGGGAGCTGTTTTTT	CASSLIAGENGELFF
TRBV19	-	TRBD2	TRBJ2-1	TGTGCCAGTAGTATAGATCATCGACTAGCGGGCCGTAGCTCCTACAATGAGCAGTTCTTC	CASSIDHRLAGRSSYNEQFF
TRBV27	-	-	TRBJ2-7	TGTGCCAGCAGTTTGCAGGGGCCATCCTACGAGCAGTACTTC	CASSLQGPSYEQYF
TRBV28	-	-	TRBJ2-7	TGTGCCAGCAGTTTCTTGCGGGGCGAGCAGTACTTC	CASSFLRGEQYF
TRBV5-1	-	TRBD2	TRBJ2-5	TGCGCCAGCAGAAAGCAGGGACTATCACAAGAGACCCAGTACTTC	CASRKQGLSQETQYF
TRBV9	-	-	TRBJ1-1	TGTGCCAGCAGCGTAGGAGGGGGGGTGAACACTGAAGCTTTCTTT	CASSVGGGVNTEAFF
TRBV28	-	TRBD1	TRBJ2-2	TGTGCCAGCAGTTTCCCCCGGGACAGGGGCCACACCGGGGAGCTGTTTTTT	CASSFPRDRGHTGELFF
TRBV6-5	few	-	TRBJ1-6	TGTGCCAGCAGTTACTCTCGGGGTACACCCCTCCACTTT	CASSYSRGTPLHF
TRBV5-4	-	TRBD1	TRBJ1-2	TGTGCCAGCAGCTTAGCAGGGGGCAACGCTAACTATGGCTACACCTTC	CASSLAGGNANYGYTF
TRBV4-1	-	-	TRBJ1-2	TGCGCCAGCAGCCAGTCAGGAGCAACGTACTATGGCTACACCTTC	CASSQSGATYYGYTF
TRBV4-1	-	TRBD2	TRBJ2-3	TGCGCCAGCAGCCAAGGCCTACTAGCGGGCCCCGGCACAGATACGCAGTATTTT	CASSQGLLAGPGTDTQYF
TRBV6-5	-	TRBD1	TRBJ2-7	TGTGCCAGCGCTTCATCCCCAATGGACAGGAGCCTCGAGTACTTC	CASASSPMDRSLEYF
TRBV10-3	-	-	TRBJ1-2	TGTGCCATCAGCACTAAAAGCTCATCTCATCTCGGGACAACCGGGAACTATGGCTACACCTTC	CAISTKSSSHLGTTGNYGYTF
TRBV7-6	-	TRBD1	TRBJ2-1	TGTGCCAGCAGCTTAGGGGGACAGGAGGCAAGCTCCTACAATGAGCAGTTCTTC	CASSLGGQEASSYNEQFF
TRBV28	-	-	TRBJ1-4	TGTGCCAGCAGTTCCCGTGAAAAACTGTTTTTT	CASSSREKLFF
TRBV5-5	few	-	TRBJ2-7	TGTGCCAGCAGCGGCAGGGGAACCTACGAGCAGTACTTC	CASSGRGTYEQYF
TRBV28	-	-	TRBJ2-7	TGTGCCAGCAGTTTAAGTTACGACGGCTCCTACGAGCAGTACTTC	CASSLSYDGSYEQYF
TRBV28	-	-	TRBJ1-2	TGTGCCAGCAGTTGGGGGAACTATGGCTACACCTTC	CASSWGNYGYTF
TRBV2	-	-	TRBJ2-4	TGTGCCGGTACAGCGTTTAAAAACATTCAGTACTTC	CAGTAFKNIQYF
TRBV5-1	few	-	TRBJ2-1	TGCGCCAGCAGCTTCCAGCTCTATGAGCAGTTCTTC	CASSFQLYEQFF
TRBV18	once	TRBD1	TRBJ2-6	TGTGCCAGCTCACCCGGACAGGGCCAGCCTGGGGCCAACGTCCTGACTTTC	CASSPGQGQPGANVLTF
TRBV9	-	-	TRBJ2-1	TGTGCCAGCAGCGTAGGGTTAGGCCCCCTGGGACTCCCTGGAGGAAATGAGCAGTTCTTC	CASSVGLGPLGLPGGNEQFF